The entry below describes one TCR beta chain. Other DNA sequences in the same sample also yield this CDR3. Per the study methods: Reference gene primer amplification yielded estimated nucleated cell counts. The table came from immunoSEQ multiplex PCR; TCRdb's copy has only in-frame clones and leaves some out. The V and J calls and clone size are taken from that table; D and trimming were inferred from the DNA. Here the sample spans roughly 410,000 clones, more than 75% being singletons. These data originate in a study of blood T cell repertoires in COVID-19. Study background: Acute and convalescent COVID-19 samples came from the United States, Italy and Spain.

Germline V gives CDR1 MGHRA, CDR2 YSYEKL. The junction had 8 bases not matched to a gene; V was cut back by 4 bases and J by 7 bases. This CDR3 has 15 residues. The source material was peripheral blood. The V call is TRBV4-1, the J call TRBJ2-1; 9 bases agree with TRBD2. This receptor was taken from a woman in her sixties or seventies with COVID-19, enrolled during active disease. The CDR3 loop reads CASSPPGLAGNEQFF. The CDR3 bases are TGCGCCAGCAGCCCCCCGGGACTAGCTGGGAATGAGCAGTTCTTC.